This T cell receptor (beta chain) was found in a study of metastatic and nonmetastatic thyroid tumors (dated by TCRdb to 2020 to 2022). Some background on the complete study: Repertoires from peripheral blood and from tumor or nodule tissue samples of malignant and benign thyroid patients were compared. On the study overall, not on this receptor specifically: TCR beta diversity was reported as significantly higher in malignant tumors than in benign nodules, in both blood and tumor samples.

No patient had received any treatment before thyroid surgery. The study retrospectively analysed patient clinical samples collected from the early 2010s to the late 2010s using T-cell receptor beta sequencing. Looking up the germline V gene yields CDR1 SGHTA and CDR2 FQGTGA. The CDR3 goes from the cysteine to the phenylalanine over 17 residues. Just the 51-base CDR3 DNA is kept, in frame starting at base 1. To note about this clone: There is no known antigen for this receptor. The junction departs from germline at one end; a sequencing error may be responsible.

The library relied on PCR. The sample was run on an Illumina HiSeq 4000. High-throughput sequencing was used to profile the CDR3 region of the TCR beta-chain in every patient. The authors processed their data as follows. Drawing on CDR3 differences between clinicopathological groups, the researchers built a classifier meant to tell apart patients with distant-metastatic papillary thyroid cancer. To measure repertoire diversity the researchers used the Shannon index, while the Morisita-Horn index served to gauge how similar the tumor and blood repertoires were. TCRdb passed the public sequencing reads through fastp at Q25 and MiXCR, retaining productive beta sequences. For this entry, the V and J calls and clone size follow TCRdb and not the study's own pipeline. A total of roughly 25,000 clones appear in this sample, 20% to 25% of them only once. Of the sample, about 30% is held by the ten largest clones.

This receptor chain uses TRBV7-3 and TRBJ2-6; a weak D assignment points to TRBD1 (5 bases agree). The sequence came from a male donor with papillary thyroid cancer or a benign thyroid nodule (not recorded which). Some clones in this sample may be carry-over from other donors' samples. Sequenced sample: blood. The nucleotide sequence is TGTGTCAGCAGCATAGGACACTCCAGTTCTGGGGCCAACTTCCTGACTTTC. The resulting protein is CVSSIGHSSSGANFLTF.